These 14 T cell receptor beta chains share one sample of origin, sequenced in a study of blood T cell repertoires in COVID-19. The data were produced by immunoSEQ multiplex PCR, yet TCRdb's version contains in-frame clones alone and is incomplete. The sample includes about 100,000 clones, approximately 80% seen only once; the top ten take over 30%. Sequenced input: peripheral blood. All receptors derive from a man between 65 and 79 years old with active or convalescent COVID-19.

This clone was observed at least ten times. The CDR3 here is CASRATGTPHDIQYF. Written as DNA, the CDR3 is TGTGCCAGCAGGGCCACCGGGACTCCGCACGACATTCAGTACTTC. The chain uses TRBV2 and TRBJ2-4; D possibly corresponds to TRBD2 (6 bases). The CDR3 consists of 15 residues. V dropped 6 bases and J dropped 8 bases, with 20 bases sitting between them. Per the germline V gene, CDR1 is SNHLY and CDR2 is FYNNEI. The full variable domain, completed using reference TRBV2 and TRBJ2-4, is EPEVTQTPSHQVTQMGQEVILRCVPISNHLYFYWYRQILGQKVEFLVSFYNNEISEKSEIFDDQFSVERPDGSNFTLKIRSTKLEDSAMYFCASRATGTPHDIQYFGAGTRLSVL.

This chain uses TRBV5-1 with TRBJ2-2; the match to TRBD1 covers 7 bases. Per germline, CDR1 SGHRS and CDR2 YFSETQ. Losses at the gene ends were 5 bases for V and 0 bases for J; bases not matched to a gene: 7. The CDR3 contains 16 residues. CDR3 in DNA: TGCGCCAGCAGGTGGACAGGACAGACGAACACCGGGGAGCTGTTTTTT. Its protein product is CASRWTGQTNTGELFF.

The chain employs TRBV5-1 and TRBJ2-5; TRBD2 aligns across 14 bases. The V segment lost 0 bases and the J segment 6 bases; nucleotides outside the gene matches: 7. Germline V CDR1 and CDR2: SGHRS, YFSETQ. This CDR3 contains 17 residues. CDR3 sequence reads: CASSLAWGTSGRKTQYF. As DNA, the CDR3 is TGCGCCAGCAGCTTGGCCTGGGGGACTAGCGGGAGAAAGACCCAGTACTTC.

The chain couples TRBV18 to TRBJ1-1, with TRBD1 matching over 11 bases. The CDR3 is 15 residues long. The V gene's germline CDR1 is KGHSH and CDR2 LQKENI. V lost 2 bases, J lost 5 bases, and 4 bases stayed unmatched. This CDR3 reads CASSPVGTGGTEAFF. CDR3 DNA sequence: TGTGCCAGCTCACCAGTGGGGACAGGGGGGACTGAAGCTTTCTTT.

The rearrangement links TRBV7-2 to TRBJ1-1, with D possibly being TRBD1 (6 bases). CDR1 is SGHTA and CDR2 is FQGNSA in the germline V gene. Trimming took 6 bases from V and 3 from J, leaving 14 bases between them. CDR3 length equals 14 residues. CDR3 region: CASRSRGAYTEAFF. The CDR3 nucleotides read TGTGCCAGCAGATCCCGGGGGGCGTACACTGAAGCTTTCTTT.

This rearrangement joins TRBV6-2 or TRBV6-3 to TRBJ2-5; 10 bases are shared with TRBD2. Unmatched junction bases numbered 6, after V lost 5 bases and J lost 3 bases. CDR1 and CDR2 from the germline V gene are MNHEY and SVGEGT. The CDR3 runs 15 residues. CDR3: CASSALAGLKETQYF. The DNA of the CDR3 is TGTGCCAGCAGTGCACTAGCGGGGCTTAAAGAGACCCAGTACTTC.

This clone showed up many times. CDR3 coding DNA: TGTGCCAGCAGCGGCCGGATGGGCAGCAATCAGCCCCAGCATTTT. Protein: CASSGRMGSNQPQHF. The V call is TRBV28, the J call TRBJ1-5, with D unresolved. This CDR3 is 15 amino acids long. The germline gives CDR1 MDHEN, CDR2 SYDVKM. Deletions cut 6 bases from V and 1 base from J, with 13 bases between.

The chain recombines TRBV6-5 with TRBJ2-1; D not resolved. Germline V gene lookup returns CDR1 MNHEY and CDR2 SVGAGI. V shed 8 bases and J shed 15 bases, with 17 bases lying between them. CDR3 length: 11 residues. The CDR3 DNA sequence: TGTGCCAGCCGGTTCGGTGGTACGGGGTTCTTC. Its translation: CASRFGGTGFF.

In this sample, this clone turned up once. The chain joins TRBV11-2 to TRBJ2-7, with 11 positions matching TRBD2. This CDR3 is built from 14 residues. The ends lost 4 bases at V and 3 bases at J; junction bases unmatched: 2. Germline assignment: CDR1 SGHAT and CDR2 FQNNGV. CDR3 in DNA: TGTGCCAGCAGCTCTACTAGCGGGAGCTACGAGCAGTACTTC. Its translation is CASSSTSGSYEQYF.

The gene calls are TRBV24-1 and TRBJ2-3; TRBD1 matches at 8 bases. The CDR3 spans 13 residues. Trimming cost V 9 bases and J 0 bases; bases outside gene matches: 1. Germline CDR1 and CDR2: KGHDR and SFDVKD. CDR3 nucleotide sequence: TGTGCCACCGGACAGGGTAGCACAGATACGCAGTATTTT. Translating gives CATGQGSTDTQYF.

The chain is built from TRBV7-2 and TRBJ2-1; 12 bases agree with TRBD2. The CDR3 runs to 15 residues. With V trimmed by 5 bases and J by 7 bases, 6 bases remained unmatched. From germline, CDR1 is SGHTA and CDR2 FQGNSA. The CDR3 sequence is CASSGLAGGQNEQFF. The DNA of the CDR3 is TGTGCCAGCAGCGGGCTAGCGGGGGGGCAGAATGAGCAGTTCTTC.

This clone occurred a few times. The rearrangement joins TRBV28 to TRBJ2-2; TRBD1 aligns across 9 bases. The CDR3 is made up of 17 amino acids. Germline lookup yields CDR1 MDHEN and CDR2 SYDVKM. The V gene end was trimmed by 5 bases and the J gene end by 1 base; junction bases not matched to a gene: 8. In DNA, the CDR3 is TGTGCCAGCAGTACTCAACCGGGACAGGGGAACACCGGGGAGCTGTTTTTT. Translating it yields CASSTQPGQGNTGELFF.

The CDR3 sequence is CASSDRFEAFF. Here the CDR3 DNA reads TGTGCCAGTAGCGACAGATTTGAAGCTTTCTTT. The chain carries TRBV19 and TRBJ1-1; tentative D call: TRBD1 (5 bases). The CDR3 is 11 amino acids. The ends were cut back, 6 bases at V and 7 bases at J, with 9 bases in the middle. Per germline, CDR1 LNHDA and CDR2 SQIVND (reference sequence).

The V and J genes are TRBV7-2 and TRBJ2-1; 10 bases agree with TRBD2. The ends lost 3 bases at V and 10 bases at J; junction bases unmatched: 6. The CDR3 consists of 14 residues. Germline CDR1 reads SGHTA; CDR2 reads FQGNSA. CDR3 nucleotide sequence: TGTGCCAGCAGCTTCGGGCTAGCGGGAGTGGAGCAGTTCTTC. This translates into CASSFGLAGVEQFF.